The entry below describes one T cell receptor (beta chain). The entry originates in a study of shared clonotypes between healthy human individuals. The table came from immunoSEQ multiplex PCR; TCRdb's copy has only in-frame clones and leaves some out. The sample consists of roughly 1.5 million clones, nearly 99% of them appearing once. Germline V gene sequence: CDR1 KGHSH, CDR2 LQKENI. V was clipped by 2 bases and J by 3 bases, with 8 bases between them. The CDR3 length is 13 residues. The specimen sequenced was naive CD4+ T cells sorted from blood. The subset: CD45RA+ positively selected. The source is a man aged 25-40 years in good health. The J gene is TRBJ2-7, the V gene TRBV18; the D gene is possibly TRBD2 (5 bases). The CDR3 region has the DNA TGTGCCAGCTCACCAATCGGGGTCTACGAGCAGTACTTC. Protein: CASSPIGVYEQYF.